This T cell receptor (beta chain) was sequenced during a study of shared clonotypes between healthy human individuals (TCRdb year 2020). Looking at the study overall: The cohort included three men and two women between 18 and 49 years of age. Libraries were prepared and TCR repertoires were sequenced by different laboratories using diverse techniques, in order to increase sequencing depth and limit assay-specific biases. For each donor, CD4 naive and CD4 memory were each given three plates, CD8 naive was given two plates, and CD8 memory was given one plate. Each donor's leukapheresis produced roughly between about 0.8 and 10 billion PBMCs. To estimate repertoire size and how much clonotypes are shared between individuals, the study performed deep sequencing of blood TCR repertoires from a handful of healthy adults.

A word on this clone: Its antigen is still unknown. No quality values exist for individual bases; no much larger clone is one base distant.

The donors were healthy, HIV-negative adults who had no recently reported acute infections or vaccinations. Every donor was a Caucasian adult residing in Nashville, Tennessee, USA. CD4+ T cells were enriched by magnetic negative selection; naive cells were then positively selected on CD45RA, and the negative fraction formed the memory subset. Blood was collected by leukapheresis, and PBMCs were isolated by Ficoll-Histopaque density gradient centrifugation and then cryopreserved in liquid nitrogen vapor phase. Analytical flow cytometry was used to check the purity and quantity of each magnetically sorted T cell population. From each sorted fraction, genomic DNA was isolated and quantified by UV absorbance on a Nanodrop 2000c. TCR CDR3 regions were amplified from genomic DNA by multiplex PCR using the deep immunoSEQ assay. Genomic DNA extracted from each cell subset was distributed evenly over all wells of several immunoSEQ 96-well plates, and each plate served as one replicate. For sorted subsets, 150 to 250 ng genomic DNA, equal to tens of thousands of T cell genomes, was loaded into each replicate PCR. Purified libraries were quantified with a Qubit 3.0 fluorometer, sized on a Bioanalyzer 2100, and re-quantified with the KAPA Library Quantification kit. Each immunoSEQ 96-well plate was sequenced on its own single-read 150-cycle Illumina NextSeq 550 flow cell. Concerning the study's data processing: Because the immunoSEQ output included only junctional sequences and no quality scores, the filtering could not be the same as the filtering used for full-length reads. To assign V/J genes and CDR3, sequences were annotated using PyIR, a Python wrapper for IgBLAST v1.9, with IMGT germline references. Reads were filtered out if the reads had weak V/J assignments (E-value above 1e-6), no CDR3, stop codons, out-of-frame junctions, or ambiguous translated residues. V3J clonotypes were defined by identical inferred V gene, J gene, and CDR3 amino acid sequence. Percentage overlap between repertoires was computed as shared unique clonotypes divided by the size of the smaller repertoire. Repertoire richness was assessed with RTK rarefaction, the Chao1 estimator, and Recon v2.1 estimates of unobserved clonotypes. Generation probabilities were computed with OLGA for all TCRbeta clonotypes obtained by the gDNA method from four donors. TCRdb's version of the immuneACCESS table is confined to in-frame rearrangements and falls short of the full clone set. An unresolved V gene accounts for under half of the shortfall where checked; the remainder is of unknown origin. The V and J calls and clone size were taken over from that table, and D and trimming were inferred from the DNA. Across this sample there are approximately 2.5 million clones, with 93% seen only once. The ten most abundant clones make up roughly 0.36% of the sample.

Beyond this particular receptor, the publication reports: Naive subsets generally had larger estimated clonotype richness than memory subsets. Even with the large sequencing depth, rarefaction of the sorted-subset datasets indicated that sequencing was incomplete. Based on pairwise subsampling, the degree of clonotype sharing among donors was expected to be affected by sequencing depth. Compared with non-shared clonotypes, clonotypes shared by all four sorted-subset donors had higher generation probabilities. The small number of donors limited the genetic and exposure-history diversity represented. Roughly 5% of naive CD4, 3.5% of naive CD8, approximately 2.2% of memory CD4, and 0.4% of memory CD8 clonotypes were shared across several donors. Sampling was restricted to blood, and TCR repertoires in tissues likely differ from the TCR repertoires found in blood.

The clonotype originates from a man in his late teens or twenties in good health. Some clones in this sample may be carry-over from other donors' samples. The material sequenced was naive CD4+ T cells from PBMCs. Read against the paper, the sample's cell subset or site label means: CD45RA+ positively selected.

CDR3 region: CASSWGVGGAFF. The sequenced DNA: TGTGCCAGCAGCTGGGGCGTCGGCGGAGCTTTCTTT. The rearranged chain carries TRBV7-2 and TRBJ1-1, with TRBD1 perhaps the D gene, on 5 matching bases. Relative to germline, V is 4 bases shorter and J is 10 bases shorter, with 13 bases between their ends. CDR1 and CDR2, looked up from the germline V gene, are SGHTA and FQGNSA. Counted from cysteine to phenylalanine, this CDR3 has 12 amino acids. Only the CDR3 part of the read is kept: 36 bases, read in frame from the first base. The full variable domain, with segments outside the CDR3 supplied by the reference TRBV7-2 and TRBJ1-1 proteins, appears as GAGVSQSPSNKVTEKGKDVELRCDPISGHTALYWYRQSLGQGLEFLIYFQGNSAPDKSGLPSDRFSAERTGGSVSTLTIQRTQQEDSAVYLCASSWGVGGAFFGQGTRLTVV.